This T cell receptor (beta chain) was recovered during a study of human T cells and chemical hapten exposure. At the level of the study: Minor pooled library volume differences mainly drove per-sample TCR yield variation. Points from the study as a whole: With regard to DPC sensitization, TCRs above 1 in 1000 frequency did not change.

The V gene end was trimmed by 6 bases and the J gene end by 2 bases; junction bases not matched to a gene: 7. Germline V gene sequence: CDR1 DFQATT, CDR2 SNEGSKA (reference sequence). CDR3 size: 14 residues. This clonotype came up many times. Antigen: not known. The study's library attached unique molecular identifiers to single cDNA molecules. TCRdb called the RACE reads again in MiXCR, with one record for every CDR3 protein. The sample includes some 79,000 distinct CDR3 sequences, approximately 10% of them seen just once. Time point denoted: patch test 3, about 24 weeks after DPC sensitization. The treatment is: therapeutic diphenylcyclopropenone sensitization with weekly scalp DPC.

The clonotype comes from a woman aged 45-65 years with alopecia areata. Some clones in this sample may be carry-over from other donors' samples. The source was whole blood, collected in connection with sensitization to the hapten diphenylcyclopropenone (DPC). The chain carries TRBV20-1 and TRBJ2-1; 7 bases agree with TRBD2. The CDR3 reads CSAPGREPYNEQFF. For the CDR3, the DNA is TGCAGTGCCCCGGGGCGGGAGCCCTACAATGAGCAGTTCTTC.